What follows are 13 T cell receptor beta chains derived from one specimen sequenced in a study of T cells in Graves' hyperthyroidism and ophthalmopathy. Amplification yielded TCR beta CDR3 regions, with RNA transcripts as the source. First-round RT-PCR targeting the TCR CDR3 was performed with the HTBI primer set. One entry per CDR3 protein results from TCRdb running MiXCR on the multiplex PCR reads. The table shows approximately 300,000 distinct CDR3 sequences, with 15% to 20% occurring only once. The sequenced sample was blood. These TCRs come from a man aged 25-45 years with Graves' hyperthyroidism.

This clonotype was observed many times. The chain uses TRBV30 and TRBJ1-1, with D hard to call. V was pared by 1 base and J by 11 bases, with 14 bases between. The CDR3 is 12 amino acids. The germline V gene has CDR1 GTSNPN and CDR2 SVGIG (reference sequence). Here the CDR3 reads CAWSDESRMAFF. In DNA form, the CDR3 reads TGTGCCTGGAGTGACGAGAGCAGGATGGCTTTCTTT.

This clonotype was recorded only once. The missing conserved phenylalanine or tryptophan at the end of this CDR3 makes a read error likely. The chain combines TRBV12-3 or TRBV12-4 with TRBJ2-3; weak D call: TRBD1 (5 bases). The germline V and J ends were trimmed by 3 bases and 1 base, with 14 bases remaining between them. The CDR3 extends over 16 amino acids. CDR3 in amino acids: CASSFWQGGGTDTQYS. The CDR3 region has the DNA TGTGCCAGCAGTTTCTGGCAGGGCGGCGGCACAGATACGCAGTATTCT.

This clonotype has a count of ten or more. This chain links TRBV7-3 with TRBJ1-1; the D gene is possibly TRBD1 (5 bases). CDR1 is SGHTA and CDR2 is FQGTGA in the germline V gene. The CDR3 is 14 amino acids. V lost 1 base, J lost 5 bases, and 11 bases lay in between. Here the CDR3 DNA reads TGTGCCAGCAGCTTAATGGGGGGGGGGACTGAAGCTTTCTTT. Amino acid sequence: CASSLMGGGTEAFF.

A note on this clonotype: A much larger clone lies a single base off, so this may be a read error. The V and J genes are TRBV11-2 and TRBJ2-7; no definite D call. V lost 3 bases and J 5 bases, leaving 14 bases between the germline ends. CDR1 and CDR2 (germline): SGHAT, FQNNGV. The CDR3 consists of 14 residues. This CDR3 is CASSFGQERDEQYF. CDR3 nucleotides: TGTGCCAGCAGCTTCGGTCAAGAGCGAGACGAGCAGTACTTC.

This clonotype was counted at least ten times. The J gene is TRBJ2-1, the V gene TRBV11-2; TRBD2 matches 10 bases. The V segment lost 4 bases and the J segment 1 base; nucleotides outside the gene matches: 19. Germline V gene sequence: CDR1 SGHAT, CDR2 FQNNGV. This CDR3 has 21 residues. CDR3 DNA: TGTGCCAGCAGCTCCCTAGCGGGAGAGGAGCTAGCTCAGTGGTCCTACAATGAGCAGTTCTTC. Translated, it gives CASSSLAGEELAQWSYNEQFF.

In this sample, this clonotype turned up many times. The chain has TRBV5-1 and TRBJ1-1; D might be TRBD1 (5 bases). Germline CDR1 and CDR2: SGHRS and YFSETQ. The CDR3 totals 14 residues. Trimming stripped 4 bases from V and 11 bases from J, with 21 bases between. The CDR3: CASSPAGGTDKAFF. CDR3 sequence (DNA): TGCGCCAGCAGCCCGGCGGGCGGGACTGATAAGGCTTTCTTT.

The CDR3 bases are TGTGCCAGCAGTTTAGGTTGGACAGGAGGAAACACCATATATTTT. Translating gives CASSLGWTGGNTIYF. The rearrangement links TRBV12-3 or TRBV12-4 to TRBJ1-3, with 7 bases fitting TRBD1. V dropped 1 base and J dropped 4; count of bases not matched to a gene: 4. The CDR3 contains 15 residues.

This clonotype was seen more than once but under ten times. The V gene is TRBV30, the J gene TRBJ1-6; D gene uncertain. CDR1 is GTSNPN and CDR2 is SVGIG in the germline V gene (reference sequence). Trimming cost V 8 bases and J 7 bases, with 12 bases left between them. This CDR3 spans 12 amino acids. CDR3 amino acids: CARNDGNSPLHF. The CDR3 nucleotides are TGTGCCCGGAACGACGGGAATTCACCCCTCCACTTT.

This clonotype was detected many times. J is TRBJ2-1 and V is TRBV12-3 or TRBV12-4; tentatively, D is TRBD2 (6 bases). Trimming removed 3 bases at V and 6 bases at J, with 12 bases between. The CDR3 is made up of 14 amino acids. The chain's CDR3 is CASSFRGALNEQFF. The DNA for the CDR3 is TGTGCCAGCAGTTTTCGCGGGGCCCTCAATGAGCAGTTCTTC.

The chain recombines TRBV7-9 with TRBJ2-7; D is possibly TRBD1 or TRBD2 (5 bases each). Germline assignment: CDR1 SEHNR and CDR2 FQNEAQ (reference sequence). CDR3 length equals 13 residues. V was pared by 3 bases and J by 3 bases, with 9 bases between. This chain's CDR3 is CASSLGVFYEQYF. CDR3 nucleotide sequence: TGTGCCAGCAGCTTGGGGGTCTTCTACGAGCAGTACTTC.

This chain links TRBV11-3 with TRBJ2-3; tentative D call: TRBD2 (5 bases). The CDR3 is 14 residues long. Trimming removed 6 bases at V and 3 bases at J, with 13 bases between. CDR1 is SGHNT, CDR2 YENEEA, per germline. The CDR3 bases are TGTGCCAGCAGGGCGGGTTTAAGTACAGATACGCAGTATTTT. Its protein is CASRAGLSTDTQYF.

Ten or more counts support this clonotype. The chain links TRBV12-3 or TRBV12-4 to TRBJ2-3; the match to TRBD2 covers 7 bases. The CDR3 totals 13 residues. Trimming cost V 6 bases and J 8 bases; bases outside gene matches: 8. The CDR3 DNA reads as TGTGCCAGCAGCCCCAGATGGGGGGGTACGCAGTATTTT. It codes for CASSPRWGGTQYF.

This clonotype was seen repeatedly, ten times or more. The genes are TRBV2 and TRBJ2-7; 7 positions match TRBD2. CDR1 is SNHLY, CDR2 FYNNEI, per germline. Losses at the gene ends were 8 bases for V and 4 bases for J; bases not matched to a gene: 8. CDR3 length equals 13 residues. In DNA form, the CDR3 reads TGTGCCAGCGTCAGCGGGATAGGTTACGAGCAGTACTTC. It codes for CASVSGIGYEQYF.